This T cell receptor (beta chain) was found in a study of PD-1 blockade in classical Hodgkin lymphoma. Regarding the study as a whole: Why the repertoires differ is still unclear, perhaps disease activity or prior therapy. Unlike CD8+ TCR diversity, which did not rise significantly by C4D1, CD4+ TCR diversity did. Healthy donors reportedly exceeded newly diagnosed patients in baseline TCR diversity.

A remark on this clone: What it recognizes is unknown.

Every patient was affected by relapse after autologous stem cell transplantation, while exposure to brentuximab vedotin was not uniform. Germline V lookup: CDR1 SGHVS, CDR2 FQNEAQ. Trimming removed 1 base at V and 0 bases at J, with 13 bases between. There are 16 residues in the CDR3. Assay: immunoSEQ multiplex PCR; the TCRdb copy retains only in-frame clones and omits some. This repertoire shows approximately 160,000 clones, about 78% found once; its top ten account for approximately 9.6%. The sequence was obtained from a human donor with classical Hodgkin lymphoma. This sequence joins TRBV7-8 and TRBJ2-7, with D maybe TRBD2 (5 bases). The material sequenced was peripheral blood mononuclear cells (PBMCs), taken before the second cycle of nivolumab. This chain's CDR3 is CASSLVSSGLSYEQYF. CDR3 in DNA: TGTGCCAGCAGCTTAGTTTCCTCAGGACTCTCCTACGAGCAGTACTTC.